Listed below are T cell receptor beta chains from one sample, sequenced in a study of shared clonotypes between healthy human individuals. Data came from immunoSEQ multiplex PCR; TCRdb stores just in-frame clones and leaves some out. Of 630,000 or so clones in the sample, roughly 98% were seen once. The sequencing sample was made of naive CD8+ T cells sorted from blood. Receptors were obtained from a man between 25 and 39 years old in good health. CDR3s include the opening cysteine and the closing phenylalanine or tryptophan. A D gene is named only where the DNA matches it firmly. Only some rows state a clone size, as once, few, many or a class for expanded clones.

J gene	V gene	CDR3 length	clone size	D gene	CDR3 protein	CDR3 DNA
TRBJ2-1	TRBV4-1	19	-	TRBD2	CASSQDPLAGGPLDNEQFF	TGCGCCAGCAGCCAAGATCCACTAGCGGGAGGGCCCCTGGACAATGAGCAGTTCTTC
TRBJ2-1	TRBV4-3	19	-	TRBD2	CASSQVGTSGSGAYNEQFF	TGCGCCAGCAGCCAAGTTGGGACTAGCGGGAGTGGGGCCTACAATGAGCAGTTCTTC
TRBJ1-4	TRBV4-2	18	-	TRBD1	CASSQDLSTGTTNEKLFF	TGTGCCAGCAGCCAAGACCTCTCGACAGGGACAACTAATGAAAAACTGTTTTTT
TRBJ2-1	TRBV29-1	14	-	TRBD2	CSADLAGEGNEQFF	TGCAGCGCTGACCTAGCGGGAGAAGGCAATGAGCAGTTCTTC
TRBJ1-5	TRBV28	16	-	TRBD1	CASSFPGNRGHQPQHF	TGTGCCAGCAGTTTCCCCGGAAACAGGGGCCATCAGCCCCAGCATTTT
TRBJ2-1	TRBV13	14	once	TRBD2	CASSSSGTYNEQFF	TGTGCCAGCAGCTCTAGCGGGACTTACAATGAGCAGTTCTTC
TRBJ1-1	TRBV28	15	-	-	CANGPLKGGDTEAFF	TGTGCCAACGGACCACTTAAAGGGGGGGATACTGAAGCTTTCTTT
TRBJ1-1	TRBV30	13	-	-	CAWSSGRNTEAFF	TGTGCCTGGAGTAGCGGCAGGAACACTGAAGCTTTCTTT
TRBJ2-2	TRBV9	15	-	-	CASSPITGWDGELFF	TGTGCCAGCAGCCCCATTACAGGGTGGGACGGGGAGCTGTTTTTT
TRBJ1-1	TRBV5-1	14	-	TRBD1	CASSRDRANTEAFF	TGCGCCAGCAGCCGGGACAGGGCCAACACTGAAGCTTTCTTT
TRBJ2-3	TRBV10-3	14	once	TRBD2	CATLGLPEADTQYF	TGTGCCACCTTGGGACTACCCGAGGCAGATACGCAGTATTTT
TRBJ2-1	TRBV11-2	13	-	-	CASSLPGGNEQFF	TGTGCCAGCAGCTTACCTGGGGGAAATGAGCAGTTCTTC
TRBJ2-7	TRBV10-2	12	once	-	CATLVSAYEQYF	TGCGCCACCCTTGTGAGCGCCTACGAGCAGTACTTC
TRBJ2-3	TRBV5-1	15	-	-	CASSLGLAATDTQYF	TGCGCCAGCAGCTTGGGGTTAGCGGCCACAGATACGCAGTATTTT
TRBJ2-1	TRBV5-1	12	-	-	CASSLEPTEQFF	TGCGCCAGCAGCTTGGAACCCACTGAGCAGTTCTTC
TRBJ2-1	TRBV5-1	19	-	TRBD2	CASSLGLAGLGPPYNEQFF	TGCGCCAGCAGCTTGGGGCTAGCGGGATTAGGTCCCCCCTACAATGAGCAGTTCTTC
TRBJ1-2	TRBV4-3	15	-	TRBD1	CASSPEQGGGYGYTF	TGCGCCAGCAGCCCAGAACAGGGGGGCGGCTATGGCTACACCTTC
TRBJ2-7	TRBV5-1	14	once	-	CASSFFTGNYEQYF	TGCGCCAGCAGCTTTTTTACAGGGAACTACGAGCAGTACTTC
TRBJ2-7	TRBV2	11	-	-	CATGDRYEQYF	TGTGCCACAGGCGACAGGTACGAGCAGTACTTC
TRBJ2-7	TRBV10-3	15	-	-	CAISESKGGTYEQYF	TGTGCCATCAGTGAGTCGAAGGGGGGAACCTACGAGCAGTACTTC
TRBJ1-5	TRBV6-5	15	-	-	CASSYGGSSNQPQHF	TGTGCCAGCAGTTACGGGGGATCAAGCAATCAGCCCCAGCATTTT
TRBJ2-1	TRBV15	15	-	TRBD2	CATSRAPGGPSEQFF	TGTGCCACCAGCAGAGCCCCGGGAGGGCCTAGTGAGCAGTTCTTC
TRBJ2-7	TRBV7-8	14	-	TRBD2	CASSSPSGSYEQYF	TGTGCCAGCAGCTCACCTAGCGGATCCTACGAGCAGTACTTC
TRBJ1-5	TRBV9	17	-	TRBD1	CASSQDRGRSGNQPQHF	TGTGCCAGCAGTCAGGACAGGGGGCGGTCGGGCAATCAGCCCCAGCATTTT
TRBJ1-1	TRBV10-3	13	-	-	CAISDTEEFEAFF	TGTGCCATCTCGGATACAGAGGAATTTGAAGCTTTCTTT
TRBJ1-2	TRBV7-9	13	-	TRBD1	CASSWTGGHGYTF	TGTGCCAGCAGCTGGACAGGGGGCCATGGCTACACCTTC
TRBJ1-1	TRBV30	12	-	-	CAWSVLGNEAFF	TGTGCCTGGAGTGTACTGGGGAATGAAGCTTTCTTT
TRBJ2-2	TRBV5-4	18	-	TRBD2	CASSLVSGLAGNTGELFF	TGTGCCAGCAGCTTGGTGTCGGGACTAGCGGGAAACACCGGGGAGCTGTTTTTT
TRBJ2-2	TRBV13	16	-	-	CASSLVADLNTGELFF	TGTGCCAGCAGCTTAGTTGCGGATTTGAACACCGGGGAGCTGTTTTTT
TRBJ1-1	TRBV10-1	11	-	-	CASGEGTAAFF	TGCGCCAGCGGTGAGGGGACCGCGGCTTTCTTT